This T cell receptor (beta chain) was sequenced for a study of blood T cell repertoires in COVID-19. Overall study context: COVID-19 samples collected from the United States, Italy and Spain covered acute and convalescent phases. From T cells, B-cell-depleted T cells, or PBMCs came the material, which was cDNA or gDNA.

The V gene's germline CDR1 is SGHRS and CDR2 YFSETQ. The CDR3 totals 18 residues. Trimming removed 3 bases from V and 0 bases from J, with 19 bases in between. Original processing notes: Reference gene primer amplification yielded estimated nucleated cell counts. The assay was immunoSEQ multiplex PCR, and TCRdb's table has in-frame clones only and misses some. V and J calls and clone size follow that table, whereas D and trimming were derived from the DNA. The data show some 450,000 clones, 85% to 90% seen once. The Seattle patients joined while their infection was active and were tracked longitudinally afterward.

This TCR was recovered from a man aged 18 to 29 with COVID-19, enrolled during active disease. Material: peripheral blood. The chain uses TRBV5-1 and TRBJ1-3; possible D gene TRBD1, 5 bases. The CDR3 bases are TGCGCCAGCAGCTGGGGCGGAGGGACCCTGAACTCTGGAAACACCATATATTTT. Translated, it gives CASSWGGGTLNSGNTIYF.